This T cell receptor (beta chain) comes out of a study of T cells in Graves' hyperthyroidism and ophthalmopathy. Patients aged 18 to 65 had newly diagnosed hyperthyroidism lasting under 2 months. Each diagnosis was grounded in clinical symptoms, serum thyroxine and TRAb, thyroid ultrasound, and orbital computed tomography. PBMCs stemmed from 10 ml fresh peripheral blood. The source material, RNA transcripts, was used to amplify TCR beta CDR3 regions. Researchers ran a first-round RT-PCR on the TCR CDR3 using the HTBI primer set. TCRdb independently ran MiXCR on the multiplex PCR reads; one entry per CDR3 protein. The sample contains about 740,000 distinct CDR3 sequences, less than 15% of which appear only once. V trimming: 3 bases; J trimming: 7 bases; junction bases outside the gene matches: 8. The CDR3 extends over 16 amino acids. Germline CDR1 is SGDLS and CDR2 is YYNGEE.

The specimen sequenced was blood. This sequence joins TRBV9 and TRBJ2-2; TRBD2 aligns across 11 bases. The clonotype originates from a woman under 30 with Graves' hyperthyroidism. The CDR3 loop reads CASSALAGGLGGELFF. CDR3 DNA: TGTGCCAGCAGCGCCCTAGCGGGAGGTCTTGGCGGGGAGCTGTTTTTT.